These 22 T cell receptor beta chains came from one sample sequenced in a study of blood T cell repertoires in COVID-19. Sequencing used immunoSEQ multiplex PCR; TCRdb keeps in-frame clones, though not all of them. The repertoire includes over 250,000 clones, 85% of them detected once, and 13% sits in the top ten. Sequenced material: peripheral blood. Receptors were obtained from a human donor in a cohort sampled during active COVID-19.

The J gene is TRBJ1-2, the V gene TRBV28; TRBD1 matches at 7 bases. Losses at the gene ends were 5 bases for V and 10 bases for J; bases not matched to a gene: 13. CDR1 is MDHEN, CDR2 SYDVKM, per germline. This CDR3 is 14 amino acids long. This chain's CDR3 is CASSAVGDSTLYTF. In nucleotides, the CDR3 is TGTGCCAGCAGTGCTGTCGGGGACAGCACCCTCTACACCTTC.

Only a few counts were recorded for this clone. The chain couples TRBV11-2 to TRBJ1-6; no firm D call. The CDR3 loop spans 13 amino acids. V was shortened by 0 bases and J by 7 bases, with 4 bases between the two germline ends. Per the germline V gene, CDR1 is SGHAT and CDR2 is FQNNGV. As DNA, the CDR3 is TGTGCCAGCAGCTTAGATCTCAATTCACCCCTCCACTTT. The encoded protein is CASSLDLNSPLHF.

The genes are TRBV28 and TRBJ1-1, with 9 bases that match TRBD1. The CDR3 consists of 15 residues. Germline lookup yields CDR1 MDHEN and CDR2 SYDVKM. V lost 4 bases to trimming and J lost 11 bases; unmatched junction nucleotides: 14. The CDR3 bases are TGTGCCAGCAGTTCCTCTCCGGGACAGGGAATGGACGCTTTCTTT. It is translated as CASSSSPGQGMDAFF.

The J gene is TRBJ2-4, the V gene TRBV6-4; 8 nucleotides match TRBD1. V lost 8 bases and J lost 3; bases outside the gene matches: 12. The CDR3 sequence is 16 residues long. CDR1 and CDR2 (germline): MRHNA, SNTAGT. In nucleotides, the CDR3 is TGTGCCAGCTACCGCGTGACAGGGGATGGCAAAAACATTCAGTACTTC. It translates to CASYRVTGDGKNIQYF.

The chain links TRBV18 to TRBJ2-7, with 9 nucleotides matching TRBD1. Germline V gene sequence: CDR1 KGHSH, CDR2 LQKENI. The CDR3 has 16 residues. J gave up 6 bases and V 4 bases, and 13 bases lay outside the gene matches. CDR3 in DNA: TGTGCCAGCTCACTTTCCCCGGGACAGGGCGGTATCGAGCAGTACTTC. Protein sequence: CASSLSPGQGGIEQYF.

The CDR3 nucleotides read TGTGCCAGTAAGGGACTAGCGCAAGAGACCCAGTACTTC. It specifies CASKGLAQETQYF. V is TRBV19 and J is TRBJ2-5; 10 positions match TRBD2. The CDR3 length is 13 residues. CDR1 is LNHDA and CDR2 is SQIVND in the germline V gene (reference sequence). Trimming at V came to 7 bases and at J to 2 bases, leaving 1 base not matched to a gene.

The chain combines TRBV29-1 with TRBJ2-7; D possibly corresponds to TRBD2 (6 bases). Germline V gives CDR1 SQVTM, CDR2 ANQGSEA. Trimming stripped 7 bases from V and 7 bases from J, with 17 bases between. The CDR3 totals 12 residues. The CDR3 region is CSAREPRGEQYF. For the CDR3, the DNA is TGCAGCGCTCGGGAGCCACGGGGAGAGCAGTACTTC.

The rearrangement joins TRBV28 to TRBJ2-2, with 7 positions matching TRBD1. The V gene's germline CDR1 is MDHEN and CDR2 SYDVKM. CDR3 length: 15 amino acids. V lost 8 bases, J lost 0 bases, and 6 bases stayed unmatched. The chain's CDR3 is CASGYDRANTGELFF. CDR3 nucleotide sequence: TGTGCCAGCGGCTACGACAGGGCGAACACCGGGGAGCTGTTTTTT.

This rearrangement joins TRBV18 to TRBJ1-1, with D unresolved. The CDR3 has 15 amino acids. V lost 4 bases and J 1 base, leaving 13 bases between the germline ends. The germline V gene has CDR1 KGHSH and CDR2 LQKENI. CDR3 region: CASSLEVSGNTEAFF. The CDR3 bases are TGTGCCAGCTCACTCGAAGTCTCAGGGAACACTGAAGCTTTCTTT. The entire variable domain, with the rest obtained from reference TRBV18 and TRBJ1-1, is as follows: NAGVMQNPRHLVRRRGQEARLRCSPMKGHSHVYWYRQLPEEGLKFMVYLQKENIIDESGMPKERFSAEFPKEGPSILRIQQVVRGDSAAYFCASSLEVSGNTEAFFGQGTRLTVV.

V usage is TRBV9 and J usage is TRBJ2-7; D is possibly TRBD2 (5 bases). V shed 3 bases and J shed 2 bases, with 12 bases lying between them. The length of the CDR3 is 14 residues. Germline V CDR1 and CDR2: SGDLS, YYNGEE. CDR3 DNA: TGTGCCAGCAGCGGGGCTAGCAAGCCCTACGAGCAGTACTTC. This codes for CASSGASKPYEQYF. The entire variable domain, with the rest obtained from reference TRBV9 and TRBJ2-7, is as follows: DSGVTQTPKHLITATGQRVTLRCSPRSGDLSVYWYQQSLDQGLQFLIQYYNGEERAKGNILERFSAQQFPDLHSELNLSSLELGDSALYFCASSGASKPYEQYFGPGTRLTVT.

The J gene is TRBJ2-3, the V gene TRBV12-3 or TRBV12-4; D not resolved. The CDR3 contains 12 residues. The germline V and J ends were trimmed by 3 bases and 8 bases, with 9 bases remaining between them. The CDR3 nucleotides read TGTGCCAGCAGTTTGGAGTTAGGTACGCAGTATTTT. Protein: CASSLELGTQYF.

The chain recombines TRBV14 with TRBJ2-7, with 8 bases that match TRBD1. Trimming took 4 bases from V and 7 from J; bases not matched to a gene: 12. This CDR3 has 15 residues. Looked up from germline, CDR1 is SGHDN and CDR2 is FVKESK. CDR3 nucleotides: TGTGCCAGCAGCCGAATCGGACAGGGAGCCTTAGAGCAGTACTTC. It specifies CASSRIGQGALEQYF.

The V gene is TRBV12-3 or TRBV12-4, the J gene TRBJ1-1; 10 bases line up with TRBD1. The length of the CDR3 is 11 residues. Germline trimming cut 4 bases from V and 11 bases from J; bases unmatched to any gene: 1. CDR3 DNA: TGTGCCAGCAGTTCGGGACAGGGGGCTTTCTTT. This codes for CASSSGQGAFF.

This clone was counted between two and nine times. This chain uses TRBV28 with TRBJ1-5, with D perhaps TRBD1 (6 bases). Per germline, CDR1 MDHEN and CDR2 SYDVKM. V lost 6 bases to trimming and J lost 6 bases, with 12 bases between them. The CDR3 contains 13 residues. Written as DNA, the CDR3 is TGTGCCAGCAGGGCCACAGGGTTTCAGCCCCAGCATTTT. Its translation: CASRATGFQPQHF.

The chain has TRBV30 and TRBJ2-1, with 11 nucleotides matching TRBD2. The CDR3 has 14 amino acids. From germline, CDR1 is GTSNPN and CDR2 SVGIG (reference sequence). The V segment lost 4 bases and the J segment 10 bases; nucleotides outside the gene matches: 9. The CDR3 sequence is CAWMTSGMSNEQFF. The CDR3 DNA is TGTGCCTGGATGACTAGCGGGATGAGCAACGAGCAGTTCTTC.

V gene TRBV7-8 combines with J gene TRBJ1-5; no reliable D call. This CDR3 comprises 12 residues. CDR1 is SGHVS and CDR2 is FQNEAQ in the germline V gene. Deletions cut 6 bases from V and 0 bases from J, with 3 bases between. CDR3 nucleotide sequence: TGTGCCAGCAGTCTTAGCAATCAGCCCCAGCATTTT. The encoded protein is CASSLSNQPQHF.

This chain uses TRBV5-8 with TRBJ2-3; TRBD2 aligns across 8 bases. Germline CDR1 and CDR2: SGHTS and YDEGEE. CDR3 length: 20 residues. Germline trimming cut 7 bases from V and 0 bases from J; bases unmatched to any gene: 22. CDR3 protein: CASPGRVQREPPSSTDTQYF. CDR3 in DNA: TGTGCCAGCCCGGGCAGGGTTCAGCGGGAGCCTCCATCCAGCACAGATACGCAGTATTTT.

The J gene is TRBJ2-1, the V gene TRBV4-2, with TRBD2 matching over 7 bases. CDR3 length equals 15 residues. The J segment lost 6 bases and the V segment lost 6 bases, leaving 11 bases of the junction unmatched. CDR1 is LGHNA, CDR2 YNFKEQ, per germline. The CDR3 sequence is CASRLALAESNEQFF. DNA for the CDR3: TGTGCCAGCAGACTGGCCCTAGCGGAATCCAATGAGCAGTTCTTC.

This clone showed up just a few times. The V call is TRBV19, the J call TRBJ1-1, with 7 bases that match TRBD1. The CDR3 sequence is 15 residues long. V dropped 5 bases and J dropped 11; count of bases not matched to a gene: 17. Germline lookup yields CDR1 LNHDA and CDR2 SQIVND (reference sequence). CDR3 sequence reads: CASSEPGQGQRGAFF. CDR3 nucleotide sequence: TGTGCCAGTAGTGAGCCGGGGCAGGGACAGAGGGGGGCTTTCTTT. Full variable domain (remainder filled in from reference TRBV19 and TRBJ1-1): DGGITQSPKYLFRKEGQNVTLSCEQNLNHDAMYWYRQDPGQGLRLIYYSQIVNDFQKGDIAEGYSVSREKKESFPLTVTSAQKNPTAFYLCASSEPGQGQRGAFFGQGTRLTVV.

The chain combines TRBV5-1 with TRBJ2-5; D is perhaps TRBD2 (5 bases). The CDR3 spans 15 residues. CDR1 and CDR2 from the germline V gene are SGHRS and YFSETQ. V lost 0 bases and J lost 0, with 9 bases in between. CDR3 sequence reads: CASSLEPGNQETQYF. CDR3 sequence (DNA): TGCGCCAGCAGCTTGGAGCCGGGAAACCAAGAGACCCAGTACTTC.

The J gene is TRBJ1-4, the V gene TRBV7-6; 11 nucleotides line up with TRBD1. The CDR3 totals 16 residues. V gave up 1 base and J gave up 7 bases; unmatched junction bases: 5. CDR1 and CDR2 (germline): SGHVS, FNYEAQ. The CDR3 here is CASSLGRDRGIEKLFF. CDR3 bases: TGTGCCAGCAGCTTAGGCCGGGACAGGGGGATTGAAAAACTGTTTTTT.

This clone was detected once. This chain uses TRBV18 with TRBJ2-1; 11 nucleotides align to TRBD2. CDR1 and CDR2 from the germline V gene are KGHSH and LQKENI. The ends lost 6 bases at V and 6 bases at J; junction bases unmatched: 13. The CDR3 extends over 17 amino acids. The CDR3 region is CASSPMTSGATGNEQFF. The DNA for the CDR3 is TGTGCCAGCTCGCCGATGACTAGCGGGGCCACTGGCAATGAGCAGTTCTTC. The variable domain in full, completed from reference TRBV18 and TRBJ2-1, reads NAGVMQNPRHLVRRRGQEARLRCSPMKGHSHVYWYRQLPEEGLKFMVYLQKENIIDESGMPKERFSAEFPKEGPSILRIQQVVRGDSAAYFCASSPMTSGATGNEQFFGPGTRLTVL.